This T cell receptor beta chain is drawn from a study of blood T cell repertoires in COVID-19. Study-level background: Specimens from acute and convalescent COVID-19 originated in the United States, Italy and Spain. Sources were T cells, B-cell-depleted T cells, or PBMCs; the material itself was cDNA or gDNA.

The CDR3 covers 14 residues. The junction had 6 bases not matched to a gene; V was cut back by 5 bases and J by 2 bases. Germline lookup yields CDR1 SGHTA and CDR2 FQGTGA. Original data processing: Estimation of nucleated cell counts was performed using reference gene primer amplification. Profiling relied on immunoSEQ multiplex PCR, and the TCRdb table lists in-frame clones only, not all of them. D and trimming come from the DNA, and the V and J calls and clone size come from that table. The repertoire holds 120,000 or so clones, over 60% seen once, with roughly 6% in the top ten. This clone has a single count.

The receptor comes from a man in his 70s with acute or convalescent COVID-19. V and J are TRBV7-3 and TRBJ2-7; 7 bases match TRBD1. The sequenced sample was peripheral blood. Here the CDR3 reads CASSPQTGTYEQYF. DNA of the CDR3: TGTGCCAGCAGCCCCCAGACAGGGACCTACGAGCAGTACTTC. The full variable domain, its missing parts supplied by reference TRBV7-3 and TRBJ2-7, is GAGVSQTPSNKVTEKGKYVELRCDPISGHTALYWYRQSLGQGPEFLIYFQGTGAADDSGLPNDRFFAVRPEGSVSTLKIQRTERGDSAVYLCASSPQTGTYEQYFGPGTRLTVT.